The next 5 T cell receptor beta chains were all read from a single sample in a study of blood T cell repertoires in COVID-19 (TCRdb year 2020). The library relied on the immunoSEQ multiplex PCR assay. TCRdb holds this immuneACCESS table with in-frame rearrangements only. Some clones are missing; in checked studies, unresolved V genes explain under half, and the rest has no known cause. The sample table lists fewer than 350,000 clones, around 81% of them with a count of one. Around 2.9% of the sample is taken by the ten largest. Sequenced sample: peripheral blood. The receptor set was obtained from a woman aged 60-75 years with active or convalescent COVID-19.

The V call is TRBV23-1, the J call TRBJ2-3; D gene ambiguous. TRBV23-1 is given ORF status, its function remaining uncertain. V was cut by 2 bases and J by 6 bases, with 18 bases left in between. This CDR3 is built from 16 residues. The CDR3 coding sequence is TGCGCCAGCAGTCAACGTTTTCCGTCGAAGAGGGATACGCAGTATTTT. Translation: CASSQRFPSKRDTQYF.

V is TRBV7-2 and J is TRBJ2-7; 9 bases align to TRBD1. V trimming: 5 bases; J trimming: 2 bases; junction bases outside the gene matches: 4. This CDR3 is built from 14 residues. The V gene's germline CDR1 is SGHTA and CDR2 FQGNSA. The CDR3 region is CASSTRQGAYEQYF. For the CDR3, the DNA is TGTGCCAGCAGCACTCGACAGGGGGCCTACGAGCAGTACTTC. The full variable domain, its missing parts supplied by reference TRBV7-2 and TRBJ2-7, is GAGVSQSPSNKVTEKGKDVELRCDPISGHTALYWYRQSLGQGLEFLIYFQGNSAPDKSGLPSDRFSAERTGGSVSTLTIQRTQQEDSAVYLCASSTRQGAYEQYFGPGTRLTVT.

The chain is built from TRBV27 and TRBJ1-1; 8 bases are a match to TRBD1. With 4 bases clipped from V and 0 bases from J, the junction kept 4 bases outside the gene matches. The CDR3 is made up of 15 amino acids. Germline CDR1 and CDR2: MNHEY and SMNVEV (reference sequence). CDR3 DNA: TGTGCCAGCAGTTCCGGACAGGGACTGAACACTGAAGCTTTCTTT. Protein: CASSSGQGLNTEAFF.

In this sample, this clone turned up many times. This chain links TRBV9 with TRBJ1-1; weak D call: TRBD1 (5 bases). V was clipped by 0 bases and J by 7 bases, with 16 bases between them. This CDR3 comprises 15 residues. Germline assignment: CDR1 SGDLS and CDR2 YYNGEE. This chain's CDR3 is CASSVGRQGHREAFF. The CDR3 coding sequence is TGTGCCAGCAGCGTAGGGCGGCAGGGCCACCGTGAAGCTTTCTTT.

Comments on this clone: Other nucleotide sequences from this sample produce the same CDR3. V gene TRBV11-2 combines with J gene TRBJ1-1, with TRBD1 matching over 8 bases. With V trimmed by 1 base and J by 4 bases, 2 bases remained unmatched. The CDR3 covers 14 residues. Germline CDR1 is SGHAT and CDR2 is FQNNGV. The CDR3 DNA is TGTGCCAGCAGCTTAGGACAGGGGAGCACTGAAGCTTTCTTT. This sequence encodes CASSLGQGSTEAFF.